This T cell receptor (beta chain) was observed in a study of T cell changes during pregnancy in multiple sclerosis (dated by TCRdb to the late 2010s). Some background on the complete study: The study looked at changes in the T cell repertoire across pregnancy in women with multiple sclerosis.

Preparation of the library involved the immunoSEQ multiplex PCR assay. In TCRdb, the immuneACCESS table is reduced to in-frame sequences with V and J assigned. These tables do not hold every clone; where another copy was compared, an unresolved V gene accounts for under half, and the others remain unexplained. The sample contains roughly 38,000 clones, around 90% of them found a single time. The biggest ten clones account for 0.55% to 0.7% of the sample. The germline V gene specifies LGHNA as CDR1 and YSLEER as CDR2. The CDR3 runs 15 amino acids, cysteine and phenylalanine included. Only CDR3 DNA is held: 45 bases, read in frame from base 1. A distance of 12 bases separates the germline ends of V and J, which lose 0 bases and 4 bases respectively. Points on this clone: Its antigen remains undetermined. No clone much larger than this one lies a single base away; base qualities are absent.

The sequences come from CD4+ T cells from peripheral blood mononuclear cells, collected in the second trimester of pregnancy. The rearranged chain carries TRBV4-3 and TRBJ1-2, with an unclear D gene assignment. The origin of this receptor is a female donor in good health, enrolled as a control in a pregnancy study. The DNA sequence is TGCGCCAGCAGCCAAGATCTCCGGGGTGTCTATGGCTACACCTTC. Translation gives CASSQDLRGVYGYTF.